The following is a T cell receptor (beta chain) sequence with its context. V was clipped by 1 base and J by 2 bases; unmatched bases: 5. The CDR3 runs to 16 residues. Germline V gene sequence: CDR1 LGHNA, CDR2 YNFKEQ. Libraries were prepared by immunoSEQ multiplex PCR; TCRdb keeps only in-frame clonotypes and omits some of them. The table has 200,000 to 250,000 clones, roughly 80% seen once; the top ten hold roughly 7.8%. This sample was taken from a study of blood T cell repertoires in COVID-19. This chain joins TRBV4-2 and TRBJ2-1, with TRBD2 matching over 7 bases. Sequencing was done on a sample of peripheral blood. This clonotype originated in a woman aged 80 or older with COVID-19, enrolled during active disease. The CDR3 coding sequence is TGTGCCAGCAGCCAAGTACAAGCGGGAACCTACAATGAGCAGTTCTTC. Its protein is CASSQVQAGTYNEQFF.